The sequence of this T cell receptor beta chain was determined in a study of cytomegalovirus exposure and HLA in healthy donors. The PCR contained 60 Vbeta and 13 Jbeta primers. TCRdb keeps only in-frame clones here, not all; method: immunoSEQ multiplex PCR. In the table there are around 140,000 clones, approximately 80% of which are singletons. Germline assignment: CDR1 SNHLY and CDR2 FYNNEI. The CDR3 is 15 amino acids. V was pared by 5 bases and J by 2 bases, with 6 bases of the junction left unmatched. This clone was observed a single time. The origin of this receptor is a male donor in good health and CMV-seronegative. This rearrangement joins TRBV2 to TRBJ2-7; 10 bases map to TRBD1. Sequencing was performed on PBMCs. The CDR3 DNA reads TGTGCCAGCAGTCTAAAGGGGACAGGGGCCTACGAGCAGTACTTC. It specifies CASSLKGTGAYEQYF.